This section outlines one TCR beta chain sequence together with its context. Its target is unknown. This entry belongs to a study of T cell responses to AZD1222 COVID-19 vaccine. Study-level findings and limits: Repertoire sampling was restricted to post-peak T cell response timepoints. As reported, nearly half of all spike-specific TCRs target variant regions that are unmutated.

TCRdb's table, derived via immunoSEQ multiplex PCR, lists solely in-frame clones and lacks some. The sample carries 85,000 to 120,000 clones, about 86% recorded once. Germline CDR1 reads SGHRS; CDR2 reads YFSETQ. Trimming pared 7 bases from V and 2 bases from J, leaving 18 bases between. The CDR3 is made up of 15 amino acids. The source is an adult in good health. The source material was peripheral blood, sampled on day 0 of AZD1222 vaccination. The V and J genes are TRBV5-1 and TRBJ1-1; D possibly corresponds to TRBD1 (6 bases). CDR3: CASFQGPGANTEAFF. For the CDR3, the DNA is TGCGCCAGCTTCCAGGGGCCAGGAGCTAACACTGAAGCTTTCTTT. The full variable domain, its missing parts supplied by reference TRBV5-1 and TRBJ1-1, is KAGVTQTPRYLIKTRGQQVTLSCSPISGHRSVSWYQQTPGQGLQFLFEYFSETQRNKGNFPGRFSGRQFSNSRSEMNVSTLELGDSALYLCASFQGPGANTEAFFGQGTRLTVV.